One and the same sample provided the 23 T cell receptor beta chains below, sequenced in a study of T cell responses to AZD1222 COVID-19 vaccine. TCRdb keeps only in-frame clones here, not all; method: immunoSEQ multiplex PCR. The sample lists around 150,000 clones; 85% were seen once. The sample here was peripheral blood, taken 28 days after the second dose of the MenACWY control vaccine. These receptors were taken from an adult who received the MenACWY meningococcal vaccine as a control.

The V and J genes are TRBV6-4 and TRBJ1-3; D remains ambiguous. Looked up from germline, CDR1 is MRHNA and CDR2 is SNTAGT. The V end lost 8 bases, the J end lost 3 bases, and 17 bases lay between the germline ends. This CDR3 is built from 15 residues. For the CDR3, the DNA is TGTGCCAGCTTCCCAACTAACATCTTTGGAAACACCATATATTTT. Its translation: CASFPTNIFGNTIYF.

J is TRBJ2-5 and V is TRBV5-1; D gene uncertain. Trimming stripped 2 bases from V and 3 bases from J, with 8 bases between. CDR3 length: 13 residues. Germline assignment: CDR1 SGHRS and CDR2 YFSETQ. DNA of the CDR3: TGCGCCAGCAGCTTAGGAAAGAAAGAGACCCAGTACTTC. It is translated as CASSLGKKETQYF.

The chain couples TRBV7-8 to TRBJ1-1, with 8 bases matching TRBD1. The CDR3 runs 15 residues. Germline CDR1 SGHVS, CDR2 FQNEAQ. Germline trimming cut 5 bases from V and 7 bases from J; bases unmatched to any gene: 12. CDR3 DNA: TGTGCCAGCAGCCCGACGGACAGGGTTTTTAGTGAAGCTTTCTTT. Protein product: CASSPTDRVFSEAFF.

This chain links TRBV9 with TRBJ2-1; tentative D call: TRBD2 (6 bases). Germline-derived CDR1 and CDR2 are SGDLS and YYNGEE. The CDR3 runs to 14 residues. Trimming stripped 0 bases from V and 4 bases from J, with 8 bases between. The CDR3 bases are TGTGCCAGCAGCGTAGGGGACTTTTACAATGAGCAGTTCTTC. The encoded protein is CASSVGDFYNEQFF. The entire variable domain, with the rest obtained from reference TRBV9 and TRBJ2-1, is as follows: DSGVTQTPKHLITATGQRVTLRCSPRSGDLSVYWYQQSLDQGLQFLIQYYNGEERAKGNILERFSAQQFPDLHSELNLSSLELGDSALYFCASSVGDFYNEQFFGPGTRLTVL.

The DNA for the CDR3 is TGTGCCATCAGTGAGTCTTTGGCTACCGGCTACACCTTC. The encoded protein is CAISESLATGYTF. This sequence joins TRBV10-3 and TRBJ1-2; D unresolved. The germline V and J ends were trimmed by 0 bases and 8 bases, with 10 bases remaining between them. This CDR3 comprises 13 residues. Germline V lookup: CDR1 ENHRY, CDR2 SYGVKD.

This clone was detected once. V and J are TRBV5-8 and TRBJ2-7; TRBD2 is a possible D gene (6 bases). Germline CDR1 reads SGHTS; CDR2 reads YDEGEE. The CDR3 contains 13 residues. Deletions cut 4 bases from V and 2 bases from J, with 10 bases between. CDR3 protein: CASSVPGAYEQYF. CDR3 sequence (DNA): TGTGCCAGCAGCGTACCGGGGGCCTACGAGCAGTACTTC.

V usage is TRBV21-1 and J usage is TRBJ1-1. TRBV21-1 is a recognized pseudogene. The CDR3 extends over 15 amino acids. For the CDR3, the DNA is TGTGCCAGCAGCAAAGGGGGGGGCAGTGATACTGAAGCTTTCTTT. This translates into CASSKGGGSDTEAFF.

To note about this clone: Without the conserved terminal phenylalanine or tryptophan, this CDR3 likely stems from a read error. The DNA is omitted, as the CDR3 cannot be located on it reliably, and the CDR3 follows TCRdb's listing. The chain carries TRBV2 and TRBJ1-2. A total of 9 residues make up the CDR3, ends included. The germline V gene has CDR1 SNHLY and CDR2 FYNNEI. The CDR3 sequence is CASSEKSSL.

This chain connects TRBV7-8 to TRBJ2-7, with TRBD2 matching 9 bases. There are 18 residues in the CDR3. CDR1 is SGHVS and CDR2 is FQNEAQ in the germline V gene. J gave up 3 bases and V 5 bases, and 17 bases lay outside the gene matches. The CDR3 nucleotides are TGTGCCAGCAGCCAAGTGACTAGCGGCCCCGGAAGAGGCTACGAGCAGTACTTC. It yields the protein CASSQVTSGPGRGYEQYF.

The chain recombines TRBV5-8 with TRBJ1-2, with a possible D match to TRBD1 (5 bases). Trimming left V 0 bases short and J 2 bases short, with 11 bases between. CDR3 length: 15 amino acids. Germline values: CDR1 SGHTS, CDR2 YDEGEE. CDR3 sequence (DNA): TGTGCCAGCAGCTTGGGTACAGGCCTAAACTATGGCTACACCTTC. It encodes CASSLGTGLNYGYTF. The entire variable domain, with the rest obtained from reference TRBV5-8 and TRBJ1-2, is as follows: EAGVTQSPTHLIKTRGQQATLRCSPISGHTSVYWYQQALGLGLQFLLWYDEGEERNRGNFPPRFSGRQFPNYSSELNVNALELEDSALYLCASSLGTGLNYGYTFGSGTRLTVV.

The V and J genes are TRBV3-1 (or the pseudogene TRBV3-2) and TRBJ2-3; tentative D call: TRBD1 (6 bases). Germline-derived CDR1 and CDR2 are LGHDT and YNNKEL (reference sequence). V gave up 4 bases and J gave up 6 bases, with 14 bases separating them. The CDR3 covers 14 residues. The CDR3 nucleotides are TGTGCCAGCAGCCGGGGGCAAGCCGCGGATACGCAGTATTTT. Protein: CASSRGQAADTQYF.

V is TRBV3-1 (or the pseudogene TRBV3-2) and J is TRBJ2-1; D may be TRBD1 (6 bases). The V end was cut by 6 bases, the J end by 0 bases, with 9 bases between. Germline V gene sequence: CDR1 LGHDT, CDR2 YNNKEL (reference sequence). This CDR3 has 14 residues. The CDR3 nucleotides are TGTGCCAGCAGTCAGGGGCTCTCCTACAATGAGCAGTTCTTC. It is translated as CASSQGLSYNEQFF.

The J gene is TRBJ1-2, the V gene TRBV11-2; tentative D call: TRBD1 (6 bases). The length of the CDR3 is 14 residues. Per germline, CDR1 SGHAT and CDR2 FQNNGV. V dropped 6 bases and J dropped 6 bases, with 17 bases sitting between them. The CDR3 region has the DNA TGTGCCAGCAGAACCCGGACAGCCACTGATGGCTACACCTTC. This encodes CASRTRTATDGYTF.

The V gene is TRBV19, the J gene TRBJ1-1; 10 nucleotides align to TRBD1. This CDR3 has 15 amino acids. Trimming removed 4 bases from V and 4 bases from J; junction bases left unmatched: 6. CDR1 is LNHDA and CDR2 is SQIVND in the germline V gene (reference sequence). CDR3 DNA: TGTGCCAGTAGTACCCATGACAGGGGGCCCACTGAAGCTTTCTTT. Encoded protein: CASSTHDRGPTEAFF.

This clone was detected once. V usage is TRBV18 and J usage is TRBJ2-5; perhaps TRBD2 as D (5 bases). V lost 3 bases and J lost 4, with 9 bases in between. CDR3 length: 13 amino acids. Germline values: CDR1 KGHSH, CDR2 LQKENI. The CDR3, as DNA: TGTGCCAGCTCACCGAACAGCGGAGAGACCCAGTACTTC. Encoded protein: CASSPNSGETQYF.

This chain connects TRBV19 to TRBJ2-7, with D unresolved. The CDR3 loop spans 15 amino acids. Trimming shortened V by 6 bases and J by 3 bases, and 18 bases separated the two germline ends. Germline-derived CDR1 and CDR2 are LNHDA and SQIVND (reference sequence). CDR3: CASRLSGSGYYEQYF. The CDR3 DNA follows: TGTGCCAGTAGACTAAGTGGATCGGGCTACTACGAGCAGTACTTC.

V is TRBV29-1 and J is TRBJ1-2; D call uncertain. Per germline, CDR1 SQVTM and CDR2 ANQGSEA. The CDR3 is made up of 11 amino acids. Trimming shortened V by 3 bases and J by 1 base, and 3 bases separated the two germline ends. The CDR3 coding sequence is TGCAGCGTTGAGGGTAACTATGGCTACACCTTC. It translates to CSVEGNYGYTF.

V is TRBV7-2 and J is TRBJ2-1; 8 nucleotides agree with TRBD2. V gave up 2 bases and J gave up 6 bases; unmatched junction bases: 6. There are 15 residues in the CDR3. Germline V gene sequence: CDR1 SGHTA, CDR2 FQGNSA. CDR3 loop: CASSLSLAGFNEQFF. DNA for the CDR3: TGTGCCAGCAGCTTAAGTCTAGCGGGTTTCAATGAGCAGTTCTTC.

This clone has more than one count but fewer than ten. The rearrangement uses TRBV9 and TRBJ1-4; D ambiguous. V lost 0 bases and J 8 bases, leaving 11 bases between the germline ends. Germline loops: CDR1 SGDLS, CDR2 YYNGEE. This CDR3 has 14 residues. The CDR3 here is CASSVGIRSEKLFF. DNA of the CDR3: TGTGCCAGCAGCGTAGGTATCAGGTCCGAAAAACTGTTTTTT.

This chain's CDR3 is CASSLKDRGSTTF. CDR3 bases: TGTGCCAGCAGCTTAAAGGACAGGGGAAGTACCACCTTC. The gene calls are TRBV11-2 and TRBJ1-2; TRBD1 matches 9 bases. The CDR3 sequence is 13 residues long. The V and J ends lost 2 bases and 13 bases, in that order; junction bases with no gene match: 8. Germline-derived CDR1 and CDR2 are SGHAT and FQNNGV.

The J gene is TRBJ1-1, the V gene TRBV9, with D possibly TRBD1 on 5 matching bases. The CDR3 runs 15 residues. V lost 0 bases and J lost 0, with 9 bases in between. Germline V gives CDR1 SGDLS, CDR2 YYNGEE. This CDR3 is CASSVVGTMNTEAFF. CDR3 nucleotide sequence: TGTGCCAGCAGCGTAGTAGGGACGATGAACACTGAAGCTTTCTTT. Full variable domain (rest looked up from reference TRBV9 and TRBJ1-1): DSGVTQTPKHLITATGQRVTLRCSPRSGDLSVYWYQQSLDQGLQFLIQYYNGEERAKGNILERFSAQQFPDLHSELNLSSLELGDSALYFCASSVVGTMNTEAFFGQGTRLTVV.

This clone was recorded only once. It is unclear where the CDR3 begins or ends on the DNA, so no DNA is shown, and the CDR3 is as TCRdb lists it. V gene TRBV5-1 combines with J gene TRBJ2-5. Counting both end residues, the CDR3 totals 15 amino acids. The germline V gene has CDR1 SGHRS and CDR2 YFSETQ. The CDR3 loop is CASSLFFGQEGTQYF.

The V gene is TRBV27, the J gene TRBJ2-1; TRBD2 is a possible D gene (7 bases). Germline V lookup: CDR1 MNHEY, CDR2 SMNVEV (reference sequence). With 9 bases removed from V and 7 bases from J, the gap between germline ends came to 13 bases. The CDR3 loop spans 12 amino acids. DNA for the CDR3: TGTGCCAGTGGGGGGGCGGGGAATGAGCAGTTCTTC. This codes for CASGGAGNEQFF.